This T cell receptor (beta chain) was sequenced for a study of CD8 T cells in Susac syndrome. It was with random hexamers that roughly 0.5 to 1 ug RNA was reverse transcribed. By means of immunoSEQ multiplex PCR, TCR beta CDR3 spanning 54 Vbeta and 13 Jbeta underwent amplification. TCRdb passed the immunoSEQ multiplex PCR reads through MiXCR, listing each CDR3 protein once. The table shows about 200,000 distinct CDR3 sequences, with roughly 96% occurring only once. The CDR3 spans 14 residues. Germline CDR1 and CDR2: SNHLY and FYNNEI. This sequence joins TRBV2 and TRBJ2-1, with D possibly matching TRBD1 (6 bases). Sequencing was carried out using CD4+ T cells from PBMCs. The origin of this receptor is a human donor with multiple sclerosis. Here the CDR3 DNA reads TGTGCTACCTTGGGGGCAGTTTCGAACAATGAGCAGTTCTTC. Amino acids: CATLGAVSNNEQFF.